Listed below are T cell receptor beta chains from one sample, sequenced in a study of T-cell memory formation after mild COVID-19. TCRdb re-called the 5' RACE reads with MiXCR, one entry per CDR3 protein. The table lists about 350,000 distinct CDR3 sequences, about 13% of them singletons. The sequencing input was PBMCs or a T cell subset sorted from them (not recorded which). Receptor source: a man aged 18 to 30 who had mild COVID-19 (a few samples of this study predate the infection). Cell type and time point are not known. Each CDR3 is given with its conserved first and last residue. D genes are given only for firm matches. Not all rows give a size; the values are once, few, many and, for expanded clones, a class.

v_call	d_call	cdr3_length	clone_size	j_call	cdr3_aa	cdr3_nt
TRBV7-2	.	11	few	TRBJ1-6	CASSLLQVLHF	TGTGCCAGCAGCTTATTGCAGGTACTCCACTTT
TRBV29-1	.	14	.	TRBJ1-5	CSVVGAGANQPQHF	TGCAGCGTTGTAGGAGCAGGGGCGAATCAGCCCCAGCATTTT
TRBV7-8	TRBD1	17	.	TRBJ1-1	CASSSRDRGFLHTEAFF	TGTGCCAGCAGCTCCCGGGACAGGGGATTTCTACACACTGAAGCTTTCTTT
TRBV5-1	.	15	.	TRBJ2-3	CASQGGLISTDTQYF	TGCGCCAGCCAGGGTGGGTTGATCAGCACAGATACGCAGTATTTT
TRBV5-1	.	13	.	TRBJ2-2	CASTLATGRELFF	TGCGCCAGCACTCTAGCCACCGGGAGGGAGCTGTTTTTT
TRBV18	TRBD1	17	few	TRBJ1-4	CASSRGQGSATNEKLFF	TGTGCCAGCTCCCGTGGACAGGGTTCTGCAACTAATGAAAAACTGTTTTTT
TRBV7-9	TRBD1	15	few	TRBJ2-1	CASSPDRVRDNEQFF	TGTGCCAGCAGCCCCGACAGGGTAAGGGACAATGAGCAGTTCTTC
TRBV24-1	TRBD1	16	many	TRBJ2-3	CATSDFRTGGTDTQYF	TGTGCCACCAGTGATTTCAGGACAGGGGGAACAGATACGCAGTATTTT
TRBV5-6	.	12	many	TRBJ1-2	CASSLESGGYTF	TGTGCCAGCAGCTTGGAGTCGGGTGGCTACACCTTC
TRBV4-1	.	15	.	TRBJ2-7	CASSQSPLGSAEQYF	TGCGCCAGCAGCCAGTCCCCGCTTGGGTCGGCCGAGCAGTACTTC
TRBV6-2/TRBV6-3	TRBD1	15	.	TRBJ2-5	CASSWDRGRGETQYF	TGTGCCAGCAGTTGGGACAGGGGGCGCGGAGAGACCCAGTACTTC
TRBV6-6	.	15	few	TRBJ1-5	CASSYMASVNQPQHF	TGTGCCAGCAGTTACATGGCGTCAGTCAATCAGCCCCAGCATTTT
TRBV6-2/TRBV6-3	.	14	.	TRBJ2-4	CASSDPGVQNIQYF	TGTGCCAGCAGTGACCCAGGGGTCCAAAACATTCAGTACTTC
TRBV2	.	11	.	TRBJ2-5	CASIQRVAQYF	TGTGCCAGCATCCAGAGGGTAGCCCAGTACTTC
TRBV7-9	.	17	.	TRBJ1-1	CASSPWGGRSVNTEAFF	TGTGCCAGCAGCCCCTGGGGGGGGCGTTCGGTGAACACTGAAGCTTTCTTT
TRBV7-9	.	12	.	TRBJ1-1	CASSQPLQGAFF	TGTGCCAGCAGCCAGCCCCTGCAAGGAGCTTTCTTT
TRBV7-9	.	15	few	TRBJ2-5	CASSLKSILQETQYF	TGTGCCAGCAGCTTAAAATCGATATTGCAAGAGACCCAGTACTTC
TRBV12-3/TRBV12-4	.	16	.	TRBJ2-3	CASSLRLSQGTDTQYF	TGTGCCAGCAGTCTGCGACTCTCTCAAGGCACAGATACGCAGTATTTT
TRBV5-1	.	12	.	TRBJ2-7	CASSSNFYEQYF	TGCGCCAGCAGCTCAAATTTCTACGAGCAGTACTTC
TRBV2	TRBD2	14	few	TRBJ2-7	CASRYLAGAGEQYF	TGTGCCAGCAGATATCTAGCGGGGGCAGGGGAGCAGTACTTC
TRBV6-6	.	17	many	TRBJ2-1	CASSYGVLSFSYNEQFF	TGTGCCAGCAGTTACGGCGTGCTTTCCTTCTCCTACAATGAGCAGTTCTTC
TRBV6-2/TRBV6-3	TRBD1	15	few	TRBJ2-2	CASSYRGQNTGELFF	TGTGCCAGCAGTTACAGGGGGCAGAACACCGGGGAGCTGTTTTTT
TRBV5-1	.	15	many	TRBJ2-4	CASSSDPNAKNIQYF	TGCGCCAGCAGCTCGGACCCTAACGCCAAAAACATTCAGTACTTC
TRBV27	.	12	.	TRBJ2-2	CASRTDTGELFF	TGTGCCAGCAGGACAGACACCGGGGAGCTGTTTTTT
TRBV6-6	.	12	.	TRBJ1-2	CASSGGPYGYTF	TGTGCCAGCAGTGGGGGCCCCTATGGCTACACCTTC
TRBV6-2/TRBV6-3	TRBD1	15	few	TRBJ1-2	CASSYGQGPNYGYTF	TGTGCCAGCAGTTACGGACAGGGCCCGAACTATGGCTACACCTTC
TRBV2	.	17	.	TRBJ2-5	CASRVGTGLHVRETQYF	TGTGCCAGCCGTGTAGGAACAGGGCTGCACGTACGAGAGACCCAGTACTTC
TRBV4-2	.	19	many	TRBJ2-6	CASSQARPGRASGANVLTF	TGTGCCAGCAGCCAGGCTAGACCTGGTCGGGCCTCTGGGGCCAACGTCCTGACTTTC
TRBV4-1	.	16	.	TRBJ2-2	CASSQVGRGGTGELFF	TGCGCCAGCAGCCAAGTTGGCCGAGGGGGAACCGGGGAGCTGTTTTTT
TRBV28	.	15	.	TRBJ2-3	CASSLYRGSSDTQYF	TGTGCCAGCAGTTTATATCGGGGGTCATCCGATACGCAGTATTTT
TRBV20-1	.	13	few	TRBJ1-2	CSASGLRGYGYTF	TGCAGTGCTTCGGGACTCCGAGGTTATGGCTACACCTTC
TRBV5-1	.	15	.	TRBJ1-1	CASSFAGGERTEAFF	TGCGCCAGCAGCTTCGCGGGAGGGGAACGGACTGAAGCTTTCTTT
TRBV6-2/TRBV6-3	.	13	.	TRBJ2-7	CASSKDKIYEQYF	TGTGCCAGCAGTAAGGACAAGATCTACGAGCAGTACTTC
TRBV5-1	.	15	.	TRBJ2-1	CASSFWQGDEGEQFF	TGCGCCAGCAGCTTCTGGCAGGGTGATGAAGGTGAGCAGTTCTTC
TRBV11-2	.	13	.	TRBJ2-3	CASSISLSDTQYF	TGTGCCAGCAGCATCTCTTTGTCAGATACGCAGTATTTT
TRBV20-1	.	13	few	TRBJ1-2	CSARHEGSYGYTF	TGCAGTGCGAGGCATGAGGGGAGCTATGGCTACACCTTC
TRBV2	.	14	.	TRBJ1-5	CASSVIEGLSPQHF	TGTGCCAGCAGTGTCATTGAGGGTCTATCGCCCCAGCATTTT
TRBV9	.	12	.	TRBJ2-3	CASSVGVDTQYF	TGTGCCAGCAGCGTAGGAGTCGATACGCAGTATTTT
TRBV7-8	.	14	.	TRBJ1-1	CASSLARRDTEAFF	TGTGCCAGCAGCTTAGCGAGGAGGGACACTGAAGCTTTCTTT
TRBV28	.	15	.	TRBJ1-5	CASSSSDGSNQPQHF	TGTGCCAGCAGTTCCTCCGACGGGAGCAATCAGCCCCAGCATTTT
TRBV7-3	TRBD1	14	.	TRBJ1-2	CASSATGQGDGYTF	TGTGCCAGCAGCGCAACGGGACAGGGAGACGGCTACACCTTC
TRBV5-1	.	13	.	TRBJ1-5	CASSLMADQPQHF	TGCGCCAGCAGCTTAATGGCCGATCAGCCCCAGCATTTT
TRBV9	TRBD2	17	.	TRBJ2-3	CASRVGPGRGGTDTQYF	TGTGCCAGCCGCGTAGGCCCTGGGCGGGGGGGCACAGATACGCAGTATTTT